A selection of T cell receptor beta chains follows, all from one sample in a study of cytomegalovirus exposure and HLA in healthy donors. The data were produced by immunoSEQ multiplex PCR, yet TCRdb's version contains in-frame clones alone and is incomplete. The sample contains 150,000 to 200,000 clones, 65% to 80% of which appear only once. Material: PBMCs. These receptors were taken from a female donor in good health and CMV-seronegative. The CDR3 runs from the conserved cysteine through the conserved F or W. The order of the fields is D gene, V gene, J gene, clone size, CDR3 protein, CDR3 DNA. The D gene is left open where the match is weak. Clone sizes are given selectively: once, few, many, or a class where the clone is expanded.

d_call: TRBD1; v_call: TRBV27; j_call: TRBJ1-5; clone_size: .; cdr3_aa: CASSFGTGNQPQHF; cdr3_nt: TGTGCCAGCAGTTTCGGGACAGGGAATCAGCCCCAGCATTTT
d_call: TRBD1; v_call: TRBV5-1; j_call: TRBJ1-2; clone_size: .; cdr3_aa: CASSPDHRGRHGYTF; cdr3_nt: TGCGCCAGCAGCCCTGACCACAGGGGGCGTCATGGCTACACCTTC
d_call: TRBD2; v_call: TRBV6-6; j_call: TRBJ2-7; clone_size: .; cdr3_aa: CASSFAGGGYEQYF; cdr3_nt: TGTGCCAGCAGTTTCGCGGGAGGGGGCTACGAGCAGTACTTC
d_call: .; v_call: TRBV11-2; j_call: TRBJ2-2; clone_size: .; cdr3_aa: CASRLETKANTGELFF; cdr3_nt: TGTGCCAGCAGACTAGAGACCAAGGCGAACACCGGGGAGCTGTTTTTT
d_call: .; v_call: TRBV7-9; j_call: TRBJ1-1; clone_size: once; cdr3_aa: CASSLGWEGPDTEAFF; cdr3_nt: TGTGCCAGCAGCTTAGGTTGGGAGGGGCCGGACACTGAAGCTTTCTTT
d_call: .; v_call: TRBV5-1; j_call: TRBJ2-5; clone_size: .; cdr3_aa: CASSVFGTLGETQYF; cdr3_nt: TGCGCCAGCAGCGTATTCGGGACATTGGGGGAGACCCAGTACTTC
d_call: TRBD1; v_call: TRBV5-4; j_call: TRBJ2-7; clone_size: .; cdr3_aa: CASSLGTGGVDEQYF; cdr3_nt: TGTGCCAGCAGCTTGGGGACAGGGGGAGTGGACGAGCAGTACTTC
d_call: .; v_call: TRBV6-1; j_call: TRBJ1-2; clone_size: .; cdr3_aa: CASSEFQSVYGYTF; cdr3_nt: TGTGCCAGCAGTGAATTTCAGAGCGTCTATGGCTACACCTTC
d_call: .; v_call: TRBV27; j_call: TRBJ1-5; clone_size: .; cdr3_aa: CASSLRGPGAYSNQPQHF; cdr3_nt: TGTGCCAGCAGTTTACGGGGTCCTGGAGCCTATAGCAATCAGCCCCAGCATTTT
d_call: .; v_call: TRBV15; j_call: TRBJ2-7; clone_size: .; cdr3_aa: CATSRDPPGTISSYEQYF; cdr3_nt: TGTGCCACCAGCAGAGACCCGCCTGGGACAATAAGCTCCTACGAGCAGTACTTC
d_call: TRBD2; v_call: TRBV7-7; j_call: TRBJ2-1; clone_size: .; cdr3_aa: CASSPGLASNEQFF; cdr3_nt: TGTGCCAGCAGCCCTGGACTAGCGAGTAATGAGCAGTTCTTC
d_call: .; v_call: TRBV7-8; j_call: TRBJ1-4; clone_size: .; cdr3_aa: CASSLGQVINEKLFF; cdr3_nt: TGTGCCAGCAGCTTAGGACAGGTGATAAATGAAAAACTGTTTTTT
d_call: .; v_call: TRBV4-1; j_call: TRBJ2-1; clone_size: few; cdr3_aa: CASSQEGRSVIYEQFF; cdr3_nt: TGCGCCAGCAGCCAAGAAGGCAGGTCGGTTATCTATGAGCAGTTCTTC
d_call: TRBD2; v_call: TRBV19; j_call: TRBJ2-1; clone_size: .; cdr3_aa: CASRGTSGGPDSQQFF; cdr3_nt: TGTGCGAGTAGGGGGACTAGCGGGGGGCCAGACTCTCAGCAGTTCTTC
d_call: TRBD1; v_call: TRBV28; j_call: TRBJ1-2; clone_size: .; cdr3_aa: CASSFHTGAGGYTF; cdr3_nt: TGTGCCAGCAGTTTTCACACAGGGGCAGGCGGCTACACCTTC
d_call: .; v_call: TRBV6-1; j_call: TRBJ2-7; clone_size: .; cdr3_aa: CASSEGSGGFYEQYF; cdr3_nt: TGTGCCAGCAGTGAAGGATCGGGCGGGTTCTACGAGCAGTACTTC
d_call: TRBD1; v_call: TRBV27; j_call: TRBJ2-3; clone_size: .; cdr3_aa: CASSLKRGQDTQYF; cdr3_nt: TGTGCCAGCAGTTTGAAAAGGGGGCAAGATACGCAGTATTTT
d_call: TRBD1; v_call: TRBV4-2; j_call: TRBJ1-3; clone_size: .; cdr3_aa: CASSPRTGGDTIYF; cdr3_nt: TGTGCCAGCAGCCCCAGGACAGGGGGGGACACCATATATTTT
d_call: .; v_call: TRBV5-1; j_call: TRBJ2-4; clone_size: .; cdr3_aa: CASSREPPENIQYF; cdr3_nt: TGCGCCAGCAGTAGGGAGCCCCCGGAAAACATTCAGTACTTC
d_call: .; v_call: TRBV9; j_call: TRBJ1-2; clone_size: .; cdr3_aa: CASSVVAGPLYGYTF; cdr3_nt: TGTGCCAGCAGCGTAGTGGCGGGGCCCCTCTATGGCTACACCTTC
d_call: TRBD1; v_call: TRBV2; j_call: TRBJ1-1; clone_size: .; cdr3_aa: CASSGTGSSPEAFF; cdr3_nt: TGTGCCAGCAGTGGGACAGGTTCGTCCCCTGAAGCTTTCTTT